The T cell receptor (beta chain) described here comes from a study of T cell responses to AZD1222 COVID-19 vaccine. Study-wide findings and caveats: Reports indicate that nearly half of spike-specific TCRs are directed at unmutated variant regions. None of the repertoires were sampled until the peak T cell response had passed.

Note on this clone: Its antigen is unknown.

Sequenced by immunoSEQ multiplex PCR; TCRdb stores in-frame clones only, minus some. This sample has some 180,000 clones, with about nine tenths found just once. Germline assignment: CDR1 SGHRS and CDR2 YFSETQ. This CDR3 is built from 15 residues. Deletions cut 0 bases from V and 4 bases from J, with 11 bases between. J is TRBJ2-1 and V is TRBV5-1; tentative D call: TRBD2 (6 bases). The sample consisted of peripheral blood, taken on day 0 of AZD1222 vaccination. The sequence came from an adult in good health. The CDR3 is CASSLGDSQYNEQFF. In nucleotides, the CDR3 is TGCGCCAGCAGCTTGGGGGACTCCCAATACAATGAGCAGTTCTTC.